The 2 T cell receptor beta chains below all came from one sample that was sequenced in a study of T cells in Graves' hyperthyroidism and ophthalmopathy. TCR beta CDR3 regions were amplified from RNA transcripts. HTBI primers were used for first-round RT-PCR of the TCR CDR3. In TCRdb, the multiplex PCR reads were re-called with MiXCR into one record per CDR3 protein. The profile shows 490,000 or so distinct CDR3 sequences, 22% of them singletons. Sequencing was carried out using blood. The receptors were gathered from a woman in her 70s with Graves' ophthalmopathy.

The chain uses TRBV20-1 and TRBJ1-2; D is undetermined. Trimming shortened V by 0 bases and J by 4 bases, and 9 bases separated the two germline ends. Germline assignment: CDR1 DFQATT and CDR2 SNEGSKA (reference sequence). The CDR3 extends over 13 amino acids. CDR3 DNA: TGCAGTGCTAGAGATCAGGAGCTCTATGGCTACACCTTC. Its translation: CSARDQELYGYTF.

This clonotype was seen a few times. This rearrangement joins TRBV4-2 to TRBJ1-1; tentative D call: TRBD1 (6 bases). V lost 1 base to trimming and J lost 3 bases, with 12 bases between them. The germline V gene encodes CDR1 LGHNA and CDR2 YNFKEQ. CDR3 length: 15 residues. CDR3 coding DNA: TGTGCCAGCAGCCAAGGGGGGGGCACGTACACTGAAGCTTTCTTT. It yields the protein CASSQGGGTYTEAFF.